This T cell receptor beta chain was captured by sequencing in a study of chemoradiotherapy in HPV16-positive cancers. Using immunoSEQ multiplex PCR, the repertoire was profiled, and TCRdb retains in-frame clones only, with some absent. The sample yields 15,000 to 20,000 clones, around 70% seen once. CDR3 length: 18 amino acids. V lost 5 bases and J lost 4; bases outside the gene matches: 7. Germline assignment: CDR1 SEHNR and CDR2 FQNEAQ (reference sequence). Over chemoradiotherapy, repertoires were sampled more than once. The sequence was obtained from a human donor with HPV-associated anogenital cancer. The input for sequencing was tumor tissue, taken from a patient who underwent chemoradiotherapy. The chain combines TRBV7-9 with TRBJ2-6; 14 nucleotides align to TRBD2. Here the CDR3 DNA reads TGTGCCAGCAGCGCCGCGGGACTAGCGGGAGCCGGGGCCAACGTCCTGACTTTC. Translation gives CASSAAGLAGAGANVLTF.